A single sample gave rise to the 6 T cell receptor beta chains below, sequenced in a study of STAT5B mutations in CD4+ large granular lymphocyte leukemia (dated by TCRdb to between 2021 and 2024). Library construction relied on the immunoSEQ multiplex PCR assay. TCRdb re-hosts the immuneACCESS table, in-frame sequences only. Its copies lack some clones; in the studies checked, an unresolved V gene accounts for under half of them, and the cause for the rest is not known. In all, the sample holds approximately 24,000 clones, and 81% of those were seen once. The ten largest clones take up around 0.33% of the sample. Material: CD4+ T cells from blood buffy coats. Every receptor here comes from a human donor in good health.

The chain employs TRBV5-4 and TRBJ2-6; D uncertain. Germline V gene sequence: CDR1 SGHNT, CDR2 YYREEE (reference sequence). V lost 0 bases to trimming and J lost 2 bases, with 9 bases between them. The CDR3 sequence is 16 residues long. DNA for the CDR3: TGTGCCAGCAGCTTGGACTTCGCGGCTGGGGCCAACGTCCTGACTTTC. Protein: CASSLDFAAGANVLTF.

The chain recombines TRBV7-9 with TRBJ2-7, with 7 bases identical to TRBD2. The V and J ends lost 2 bases and 6 bases, in that order; junction bases with no gene match: 4. This CDR3 region has 13 residues. Germline-derived CDR1 and CDR2 are SEHNR and FQNEAQ (reference sequence). CDR3 in DNA: TGTGCCAGCAGCTTACTCGGGGGGTCCGAGCAGTACGTC. This encodes CASSLLGGSEQYV.

DNA of the CDR3: TGCGCCAGCAGCTTGGCCCCTGGGGCCAACGTCCTGACTTTC. It specifies CASSLAPGANVLTF. V usage is TRBV5-1 and J usage is TRBJ2-6; D ambiguous. V lost 0 bases to trimming and J lost 2 bases, with 3 bases between them. CDR1 is SGHRS, CDR2 YFSETQ, per germline. The CDR3 totals 14 residues.

The chain carries TRBV5-1 and TRBJ1-1, with D perhaps TRBD1 (5 bases). The germline V gene has CDR1 SGHRS and CDR2 YFSETQ. Trimming took 2 bases from V and 11 from J, leaving 16 bases between them. This CDR3 region has 13 residues. The CDR3, as DNA: TGCGCCAGCAGCTTCCTCGAGGGGATGGAGGCTTTCTTT. Protein sequence: CASSFLEGMEAFF.

V is TRBV7-9 and J is TRBJ2-7; D remains unclear. V dropped 4 bases and J dropped 2 bases, with 9 bases sitting between them. Germline CDR1 is SEHNR and CDR2 is FQNEAQ (reference sequence). This CDR3 spans 13 amino acids. The DNA of the CDR3 is TGTGCCAGCAGCTCAGTGTTACCCTACGAGCAGTACGTC. This encodes CASSSVLPYEQYV.

The chain joins TRBV7-2 to TRBJ2-2; 7 positions agree with TRBD1. The CDR3 loop spans 14 amino acids. After removal of 5 bases from V and 6 bases from J, the junction contained 6 bases not matched to a gene. The germline gives CDR1 SGHTA, CDR2 FQGNSA. The CDR3: CASSESGTAGELFF. The CDR3 DNA reads as TGTGCCAGCAGCGAATCCGGGACAGCCGGGGAGCTGTTTTTT.